What follows describes a single T cell receptor beta chain. These data are taken from a study of blood T cell repertoires in COVID-19. The CDR3 totals 16 residues. The V segment lost 4 bases and the J segment 5 bases; nucleotides outside the gene matches: 6. Per the germline V gene, CDR1 is SGHNT and CDR2 is YYREEE (reference sequence). Original processing methods: It was from reference gene primer amplification that nucleated cell counts were estimated. Sequencing used immunoSEQ multiplex PCR; TCRdb keeps in-frame clones, though not all of them. The DNA gave D and trimming, while V, J and clone size come from that table. The table lists more than 80,000 clones, 85% to 90% of them singletons.

The chain has TRBV5-4 and TRBJ2-3, with 14 bases matching TRBD2. The sequenced material came from peripheral blood. The receptor's source is a human donor with active COVID-19. The donor label of this sample is uncertain. The CDR3 DNA follows: TGTGCCAGCAGCAGGGGACTAGCGGGGGTGGAAGATACGCAGTATTTT. Translated: CASSRGLAGVEDTQYF.